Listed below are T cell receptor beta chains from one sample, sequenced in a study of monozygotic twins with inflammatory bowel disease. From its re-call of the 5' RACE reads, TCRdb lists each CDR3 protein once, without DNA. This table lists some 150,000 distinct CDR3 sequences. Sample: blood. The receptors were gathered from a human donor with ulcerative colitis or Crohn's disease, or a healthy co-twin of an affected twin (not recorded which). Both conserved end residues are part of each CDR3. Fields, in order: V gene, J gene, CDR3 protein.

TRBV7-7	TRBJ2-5	CASSKGLAEETQYF
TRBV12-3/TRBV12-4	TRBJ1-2	CASSRPGTGDYVYTF
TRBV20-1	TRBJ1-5	CSAVDGNQPQHF
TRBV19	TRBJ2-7	CASGHNTYEQYF
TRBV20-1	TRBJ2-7	CSARGRASGGITYEQYF
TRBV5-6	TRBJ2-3	CASSLSSIVADTQYF
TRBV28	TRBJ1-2	CASSFGGQGRIYGYTF
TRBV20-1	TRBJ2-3	CSASSSSGGNTDTQYF
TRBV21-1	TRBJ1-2	CASTEILEANYGYTF
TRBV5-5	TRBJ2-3	CASSPAGTGTDTQYF